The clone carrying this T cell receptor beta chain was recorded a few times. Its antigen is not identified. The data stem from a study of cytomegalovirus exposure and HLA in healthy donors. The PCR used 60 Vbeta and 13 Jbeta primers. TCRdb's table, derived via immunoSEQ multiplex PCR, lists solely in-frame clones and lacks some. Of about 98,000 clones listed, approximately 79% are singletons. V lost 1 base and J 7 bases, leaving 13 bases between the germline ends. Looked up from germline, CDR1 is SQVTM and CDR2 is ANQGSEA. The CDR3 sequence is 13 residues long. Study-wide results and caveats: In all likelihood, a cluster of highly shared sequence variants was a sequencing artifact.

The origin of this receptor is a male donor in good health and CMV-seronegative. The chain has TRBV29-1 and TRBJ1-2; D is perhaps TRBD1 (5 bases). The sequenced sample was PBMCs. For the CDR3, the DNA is TGCAGCGTTGAAGCCCTTGACAGCTTTGGCTACACCTTC. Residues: CSVEALDSFGYTF.